The text below deals with one T cell receptor (beta chain). The table came from immunoSEQ multiplex PCR; TCRdb's copy has only in-frame clones and leaves some out. The sample has nearly 110,000 clones; 75% to 95% are singletons. The CDR3 length is 16 residues. V was shortened by 6 bases and J by 6 bases, with 23 bases between the two germline ends. In germline, CDR1 is MNHEY, CDR2 SMNVEV (reference sequence). The sample is drawn from a study of T cell changes during pregnancy in multiple sclerosis. This clonotype was obtained from a female donor with multiple sclerosis, enrolled in a pregnancy study. Sequencing used peripheral blood, obtained before pregnancy. V gene TRBV27 combines with J gene TRBJ2-5, with D tentatively TRBD2 (6 bases). DNA for the CDR3: TGTGCCAGCAGAATTAGTTGGAGTGGAGGGTTGAAGACCCAGTACTTC. It translates to CASRISWSGGLKTQYF.